Shown below are 2 T cell receptor beta chains from a single sample sequenced in a study of radiation and T cells in renal cell carcinoma. Time point in this sample: baseline pretreatment blood. This sample's treatment: 15 Gy SBRT to primary tumor, nephrectomy 4 weeks later. Clones were read by immunoSEQ multiplex PCR, and TCRdb kept only the in-frame ones, dropping some. The table lists roughly 150,000 clones, about nine tenths of them singletons. Sequenced material: blood, taken from a patient whose treatment included radiotherapy and nephrectomy. All receptors come from a woman aged 70-85 years with renal cell carcinoma.

V and J are TRBV29-1 and TRBJ1-1, with 9 bases fitting TRBD1. The CDR3 sequence is 16 residues long. Trimming removed 4 bases from V and 2 bases from J; junction bases left unmatched: 11. In germline, CDR1 is SQVTM, CDR2 ANQGSEA. The DNA of the CDR3 is TGCAGCGTTGCGGACAGGGGTTTTAGGAAAAACACTGAAGCTTTCTTT. Translating it yields CSVADRGFRKNTEAFF.

The chain uses TRBV13 and TRBJ1-2, with D possibly TRBD1 on 6 matching bases. CDR1 is PRHDT and CDR2 is FYEKMQ in the germline V gene (reference sequence). The length of the CDR3 is 13 residues. Trimming removed 3 bases at V and 4 bases at J, with 9 bases between. CDR3 DNA: TGTGCCAGCAGCTTCGGGGGGCTCTATGGCTACACCTTC. Translation gives CASSFGGLYGYTF.